The T cell receptor beta chain described here comes from a study of cytomegalovirus exposure and HLA in healthy donors. Study results and caveats: It was reported that TCR beta sequences correctly inferred the HLA-A and HLA-B alleles for most subjects. Researchers had no immune exposure information except CMV serostatus available. One cluster of highly shared sequence variants probably arose as a sequencing artifact.

With 60 Vbeta and 13 Jbeta primers, the PCR was carried out. Produced via immunoSEQ multiplex PCR; TCRdb's table is partial and in-frame only. The table has 250,000 to 350,000 clones, just over 85% seen once. Regarding donors, all were healthy bone marrow donors. Notes on this clone: Its antigen remains unknown.

The sample taken for sequencing was PBMCs. The sequence came from a man in his forties in good health and CMV-seropositive.

CDR3 amino acids: CASSLSPRELMNTEAFF. The CDR3 DNA follows: TGCGCCAGCAGCTTGAGCCCCAGGGAACTCATGAACACTGAAGCTTTCTTT. The chain carries TRBV5-1 and TRBJ1-1, with D possibly matching TRBD1 (5 bases). The V end was cut by 1 base, the J end by 0 bases, with 16 bases between. Germline V gives CDR1 SGHRS, CDR2 YFSETQ. The CDR3 runs to 17 residues.